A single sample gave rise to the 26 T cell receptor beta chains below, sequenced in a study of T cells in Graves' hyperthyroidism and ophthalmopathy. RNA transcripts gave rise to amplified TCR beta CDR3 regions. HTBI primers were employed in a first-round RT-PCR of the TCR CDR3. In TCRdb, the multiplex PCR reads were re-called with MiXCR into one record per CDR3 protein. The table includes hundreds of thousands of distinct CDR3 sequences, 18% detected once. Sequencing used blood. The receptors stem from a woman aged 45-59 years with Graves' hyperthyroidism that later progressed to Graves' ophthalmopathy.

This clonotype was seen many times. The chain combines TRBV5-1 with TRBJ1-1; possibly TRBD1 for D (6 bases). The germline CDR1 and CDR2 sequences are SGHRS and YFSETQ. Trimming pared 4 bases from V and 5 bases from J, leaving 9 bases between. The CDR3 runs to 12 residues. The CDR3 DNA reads TGCGCCAGCAGCAACAGGGTTACTGAAGCTTTCTTT. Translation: CASSNRVTEAFF.

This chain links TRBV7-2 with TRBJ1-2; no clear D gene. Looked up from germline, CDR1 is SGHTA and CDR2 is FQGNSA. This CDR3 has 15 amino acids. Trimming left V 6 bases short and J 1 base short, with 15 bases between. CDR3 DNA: TGTGCCAGCAGTAAAGACGCCAGTGTTAACTATGGCTACACCTTC. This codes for CASSKDASVNYGYTF. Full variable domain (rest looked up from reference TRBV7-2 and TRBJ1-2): GAGVSQSPSNKVTEKGKDVELRCDPISGHTALYWYRQSLGQGLEFLIYFQGNSAPDKSGLPSDRFSAERTGGSVSTLTIQRTQQEDSAVYLCASSKDASVNYGYTFGSGTRLTVV.

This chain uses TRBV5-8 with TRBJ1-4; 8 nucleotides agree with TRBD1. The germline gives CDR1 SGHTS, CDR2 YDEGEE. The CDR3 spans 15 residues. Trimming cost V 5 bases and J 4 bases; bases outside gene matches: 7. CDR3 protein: CASSYDRGINEKLFF. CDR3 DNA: TGTGCCAGCAGTTACGACAGGGGCATTAATGAAAAACTGTTTTTT.

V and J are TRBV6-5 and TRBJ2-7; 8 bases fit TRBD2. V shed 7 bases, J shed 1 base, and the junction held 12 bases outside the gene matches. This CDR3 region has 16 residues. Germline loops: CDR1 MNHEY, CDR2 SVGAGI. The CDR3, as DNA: TGTGCCAGCACTTGGGCCAGCGGGGGAGGTTCCTACGAGCAGTACTTC. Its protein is CASTWASGGGSYEQYF.

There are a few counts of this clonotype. The CDR3 loop reads CASSILQGSSRTDTQYF. Written as DNA, the CDR3 is TGCGCCAGCAGCATCTTACAGGGATCCTCGCGCACAGATACGCAGTATTTT. The chain recombines TRBV5-1 with TRBJ2-3; the D gene is possibly TRBD1 (6 bases). The CDR3 is made up of 17 amino acids. Trimming removed 4 bases at V and 1 base at J, with 19 bases between. CDR1 is SGHRS and CDR2 is YFSETQ in the germline V gene. The full variable domain, its missing parts supplied by reference TRBV5-1 and TRBJ2-3, is KAGVTQTPRYLIKTRGQQVTLSCSPISGHRSVSWYQQTPGQGLQFLFEYFSETQRNKGNFPGRFSGRQFSNSRSEMNVSTLELGDSALYLCASSILQGSSRTDTQYFGPGTRLTVL.

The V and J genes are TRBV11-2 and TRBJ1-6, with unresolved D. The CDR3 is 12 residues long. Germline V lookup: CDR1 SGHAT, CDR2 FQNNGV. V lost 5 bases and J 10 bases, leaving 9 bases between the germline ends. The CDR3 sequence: CASSGQASPLHF. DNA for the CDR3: TGTGCCAGCAGCGGGCAAGCGTCACCCCTCCACTTT.

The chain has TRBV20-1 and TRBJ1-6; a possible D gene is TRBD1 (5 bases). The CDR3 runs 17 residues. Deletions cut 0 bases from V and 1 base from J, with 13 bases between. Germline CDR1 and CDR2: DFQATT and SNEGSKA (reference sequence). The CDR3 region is CSARDLGESSYNSPLHF. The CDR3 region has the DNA TGCAGTGCTAGAGATCTGGGGGAGTCATCCTATAATTCACCCCTCCACTTT.

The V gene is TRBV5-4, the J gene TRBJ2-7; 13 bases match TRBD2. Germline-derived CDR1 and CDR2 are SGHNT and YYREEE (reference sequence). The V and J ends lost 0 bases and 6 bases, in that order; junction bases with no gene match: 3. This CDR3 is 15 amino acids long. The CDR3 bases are TGTGCCAGCAGCTTGGCCAGGACTAGCGGGAGCGAGCAGTACTTC. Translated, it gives CASSLARTSGSEQYF.

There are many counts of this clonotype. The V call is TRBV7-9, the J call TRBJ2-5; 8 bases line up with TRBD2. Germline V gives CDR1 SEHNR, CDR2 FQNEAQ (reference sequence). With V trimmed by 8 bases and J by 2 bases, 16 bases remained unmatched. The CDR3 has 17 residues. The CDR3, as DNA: TGTGCCAGCGCTGCCACCGGGGGGGACGGAGTTCAAGAGACCCAGTACTTC. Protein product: CASAATGGDGVQETQYF. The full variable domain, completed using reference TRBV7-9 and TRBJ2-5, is DTGVSQNPRHKITKRGQNVTFRCDPISEHNRLYWYRQTLGQGPEFLTYFQNEAQLEKSRLLSDRFSAERPKGSFSTLEIQRTEQGDSAMYLCASAATGGDGVQETQYFGPGTRLLVL.

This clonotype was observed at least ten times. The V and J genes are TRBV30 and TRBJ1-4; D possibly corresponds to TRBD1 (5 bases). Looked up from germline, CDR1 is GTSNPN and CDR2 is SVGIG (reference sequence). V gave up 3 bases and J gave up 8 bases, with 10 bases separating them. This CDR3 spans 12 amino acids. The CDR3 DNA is TGTGCCTGGAGGCAGGGAAGGGAAAAACTGTTTTTT. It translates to CAWRQGREKLFF.

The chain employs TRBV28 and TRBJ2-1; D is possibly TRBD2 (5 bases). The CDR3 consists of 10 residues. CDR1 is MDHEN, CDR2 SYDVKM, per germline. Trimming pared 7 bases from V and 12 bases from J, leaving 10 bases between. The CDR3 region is CASTGNTQFF. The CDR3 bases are TGTGCCAGCACCGGGAACACGCAGTTCTTC.

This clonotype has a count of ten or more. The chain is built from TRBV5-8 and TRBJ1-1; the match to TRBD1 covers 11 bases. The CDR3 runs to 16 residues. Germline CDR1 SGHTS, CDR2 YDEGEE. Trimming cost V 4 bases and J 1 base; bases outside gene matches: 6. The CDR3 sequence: CASSPGTGGWNTEAFF. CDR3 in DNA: TGTGCCAGCAGCCCTGGGACAGGGGGATGGAACACTGAAGCTTTCTTT.

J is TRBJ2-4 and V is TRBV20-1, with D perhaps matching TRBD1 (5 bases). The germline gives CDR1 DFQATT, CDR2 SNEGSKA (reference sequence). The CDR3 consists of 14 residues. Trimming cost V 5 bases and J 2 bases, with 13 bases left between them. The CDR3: CSAGKGATKNIQYF. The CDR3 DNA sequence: TGCAGTGCTGGAAAAGGGGCGACCAAAAACATTCAGTACTTC.

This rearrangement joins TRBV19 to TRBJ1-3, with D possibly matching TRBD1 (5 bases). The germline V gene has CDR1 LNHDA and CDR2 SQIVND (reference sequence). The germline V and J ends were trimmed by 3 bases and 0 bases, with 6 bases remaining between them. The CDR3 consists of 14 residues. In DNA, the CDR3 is TGTGCCAGTAGTATCGACAGCTCTGGAAACACCATATATTTT. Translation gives CASSIDSSGNTIYF.

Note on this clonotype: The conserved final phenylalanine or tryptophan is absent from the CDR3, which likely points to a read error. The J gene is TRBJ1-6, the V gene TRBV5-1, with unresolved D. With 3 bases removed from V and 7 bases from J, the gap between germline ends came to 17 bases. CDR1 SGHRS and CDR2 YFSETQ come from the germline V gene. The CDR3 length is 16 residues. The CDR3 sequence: CASSWGLGNINSPLHS. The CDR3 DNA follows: TGCGCCAGCAGCTGGGGTTTGGGAAACATCAATTCACCCCTCCACTCT.

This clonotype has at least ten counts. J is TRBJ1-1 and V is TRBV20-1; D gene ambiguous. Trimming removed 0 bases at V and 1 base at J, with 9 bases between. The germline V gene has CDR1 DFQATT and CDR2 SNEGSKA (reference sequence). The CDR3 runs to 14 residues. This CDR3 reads CSARDPSGNTEAFF. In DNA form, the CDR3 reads TGCAGTGCTAGAGATCCATCAGGGAACACTGAAGCTTTCTTT.

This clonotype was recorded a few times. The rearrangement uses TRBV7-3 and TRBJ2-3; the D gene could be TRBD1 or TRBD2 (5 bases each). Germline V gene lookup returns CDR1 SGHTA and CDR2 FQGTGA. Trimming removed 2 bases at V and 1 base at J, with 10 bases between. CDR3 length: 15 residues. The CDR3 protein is CASSLFGGGTDTQYF. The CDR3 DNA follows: TGTGCCAGCAGCTTATTTGGGGGAGGCACAGATACGCAGTATTTT.

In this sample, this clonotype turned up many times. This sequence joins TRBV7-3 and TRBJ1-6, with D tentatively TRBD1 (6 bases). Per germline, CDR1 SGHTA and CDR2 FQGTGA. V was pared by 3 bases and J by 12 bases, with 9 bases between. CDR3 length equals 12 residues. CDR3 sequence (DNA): TGTGCCAGCAGCTTTAGGGGGGGACCCCTCCACTTT. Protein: CASSFRGGPLHF.

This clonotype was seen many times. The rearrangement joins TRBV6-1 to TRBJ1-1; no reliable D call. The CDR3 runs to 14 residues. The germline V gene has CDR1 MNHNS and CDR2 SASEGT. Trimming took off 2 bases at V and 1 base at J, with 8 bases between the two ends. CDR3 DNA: TGTGCCAGCAGTGAACGAGTCAAGAACACTGAAGCTTTCTTT. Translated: CASSERVKNTEAFF.

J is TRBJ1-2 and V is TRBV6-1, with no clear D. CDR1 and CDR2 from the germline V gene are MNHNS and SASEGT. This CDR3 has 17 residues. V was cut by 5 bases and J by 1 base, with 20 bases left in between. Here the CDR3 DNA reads TGTGCCAGCAGTTCCCCTCATCGTGGGGTCGGTAACTATGGCTACACCTTC. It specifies CASSSPHRGVGNYGYTF.

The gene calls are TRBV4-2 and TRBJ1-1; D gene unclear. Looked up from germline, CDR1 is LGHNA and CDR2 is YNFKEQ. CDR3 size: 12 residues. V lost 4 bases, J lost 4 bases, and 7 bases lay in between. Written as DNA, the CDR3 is TGTGCCAGCAGCCCCTACGGCACTGAAGCTTTCTTT. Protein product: CASSPYGTEAFF.

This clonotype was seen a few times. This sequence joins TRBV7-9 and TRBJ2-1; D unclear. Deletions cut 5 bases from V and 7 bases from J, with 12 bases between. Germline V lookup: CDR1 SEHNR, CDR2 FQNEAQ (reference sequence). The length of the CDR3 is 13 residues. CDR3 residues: CASSVLLVNEQFF. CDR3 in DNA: TGTGCCAGCAGCGTACTTCTGGTGAATGAGCAGTTCTTC.

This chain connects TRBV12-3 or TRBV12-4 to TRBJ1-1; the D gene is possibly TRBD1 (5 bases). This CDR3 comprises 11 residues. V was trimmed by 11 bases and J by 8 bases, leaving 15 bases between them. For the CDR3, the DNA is TGTGCCGGGCTTTGGGGGGGAGAAGCTTTCTTT. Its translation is CAGLWGGEAFF.

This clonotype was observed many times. DNA of the CDR3: TGTGCCAGCACCCAGCGCGGGACTGACTACGAGCAGTACTTC. Amino acids: CASTQRGTDYEQYF. The chain employs TRBV12-3 or TRBV12-4 and TRBJ2-7; possible D gene TRBD2, 6 bases. The CDR3 spans 14 residues. Trimming removed 7 bases at V and 3 bases at J, with 16 bases between.

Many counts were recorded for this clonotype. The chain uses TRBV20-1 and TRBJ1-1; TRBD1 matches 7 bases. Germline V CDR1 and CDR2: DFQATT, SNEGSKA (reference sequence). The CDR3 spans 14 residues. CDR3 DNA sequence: TGCAGCGTTGCGGGACAGCGGACGAACACTGAAGCTTTCTTT. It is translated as CSVAGQRTNTEAFF.

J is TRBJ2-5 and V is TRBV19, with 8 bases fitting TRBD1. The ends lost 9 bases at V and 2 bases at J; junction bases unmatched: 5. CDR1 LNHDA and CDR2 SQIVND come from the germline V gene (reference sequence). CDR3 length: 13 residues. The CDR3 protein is CASQDREQETQYF. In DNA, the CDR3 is TGTGCCAGCCAGGACAGGGAACAAGAGACCCAGTACTTC. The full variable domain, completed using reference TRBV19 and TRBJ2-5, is DGGITQSPKYLFRKEGQNVTLSCEQNLNHDAMYWYRQDPGQGLRLIYYSQIVNDFQKGDIAEGYSVSREKKESFPLTVTSAQKNPTAFYLCASQDREQETQYFGPGTRLLVL.